This entry lists 17 T cell receptor beta chains sequenced from one sample in a study of response to subunit inactivated influenza vaccine. TCRdb re-derived calls from the RT-PCR reads in MiXCR, one entry per CDR3 protein. The repertoire holds about 540,000 distinct CDR3 sequences, with 20% to 25% as singletons. These same data were also listed under a study on T cells expressing NK-cell markers. That report adds: The cDNA for TCR beta came from 5'RACE template switching with UMIs.

Material: CD4+ T cells sorted from PBMCs, obtained approximately 13 days after vaccination. These receptors were obtained from a man over 45 who received an inactivated influenza vaccine.

J is TRBJ2-3 and V is TRBV5-5; TRBD1 or TRBD2 may be the D gene (5 bases each). Between the trimmed V and J ends, which lost 4 bases and 3 bases, there was a span of 18 bases. Germline loops: CDR1 SGHKS, CDR2 YYEKEE (reference sequence). The CDR3 extends over 16 amino acids. The CDR3 spells CASSRDHTRLTDTQYF. In DNA form, the CDR3 reads TGTGCCAGCAGCCGGGACCATACTAGATTAACAGATACGCAGTATTTT. The full variable domain, rest sourced from reference TRBV5-5 and TRBJ2-3, is DAGVTQSPTHLIKTRGQQVTLRCSPISGHKSVSWYQQVLGQGPQFIFQYYEKEERGRGNFPDRFSARQFPNYSSELNVNALLLGDSALYLCASSRDHTRLTDTQYFGPGTRLTVL.

J is TRBJ2-5 and V is TRBV30; TRBD2 matches at 13 bases. This CDR3 region has 14 residues. V was clipped by 1 base and J by 5 bases; unmatched bases: 1. CDR1 is GTSNPN and CDR2 is SVGIG in the germline V gene (reference sequence). CDR3 amino acids: CAWSEGLAGETQYF. DNA of the CDR3: TGTGCCTGGAGTGAGGGACTAGCGGGGGAGACCCAGTACTTC.

This clonotype was counted a few times. V is TRBV7-9 and J is TRBJ1-1, with a weak D call TRBD1 (6 bases). The V gene lost 5 bases and the J gene lost 7 bases, with 17 bases spanning the gap. The CDR3 is 14 residues long. Per germline, CDR1 SEHNR and CDR2 FQNEAQ (reference sequence). The CDR3 is CASSLNRVGDEAFF. The CDR3 region has the DNA TGTGCCAGCAGCCTAAACAGGGTTGGTGATGAAGCTTTCTTT.

This clonotype has just a few counts. The chain combines TRBV12-3 or TRBV12-4 with TRBJ2-3; D gene uncertain. The length of the CDR3 is 12 residues. V dropped 1 base and J dropped 7 bases, with 6 bases sitting between them. CDR3 sequence reads: CASSLGRYTQYF. CDR3 nucleotides: TGTGCCAGCAGTTTAGGGAGATATACGCAGTATTTT.

The table lists this clonotype with a few counts. This chain links TRBV7-2 with TRBJ2-3, with TRBD2 as a possible D gene (6 bases). The CDR3 length is 15 residues. Germline loops: CDR1 SGHTA, CDR2 FQGNSA. V was cut by 5 bases and J by 6 bases, with 18 bases left in between. The CDR3 DNA reads TGTGCCAGCAGCCCACAGACAGCCGCGGGGGATACGCAGTATTTT. This gives the protein CASSPQTAAGDTQYF.

The chain is built from TRBV6-1 and TRBJ2-7; D is possibly TRBD1 (5 bases). Germline CDR1 MNHNS, CDR2 SASEGT. Trimming took 0 bases from V and 5 from J, leaving 14 bases between them. The CDR3 consists of 15 residues. In nucleotides, the CDR3 is TGTGCCAGCAGTGAAGCCGCAGGGTCTTCCCACGAGCAGTACTTC. It encodes CASSEAAGSSHEQYF.

J is TRBJ1-1 and V is TRBV3-1; TRBD1 matches at 7 bases. Unmatched junction bases numbered 3, after V lost 8 bases and J lost 0 bases. Germline V gene data show CDR1 as LGHDT and CDR2 as YNNKEL (reference sequence). The CDR3 length is 13 residues. The CDR3 DNA follows: TGTGCCAGCCAACAGGGGATGAACACTGAAGCTTTCTTT. Translating gives CASQQGMNTEAFF.

V gene TRBV5-1 combines with J gene TRBJ2-3, with 10 bases that match TRBD2. CDR1 and CDR2 from the germline V gene are SGHRS and YFSETQ. This CDR3 spans 19 amino acids. V shed 4 bases and J 3 bases; nucleotides not matched to a gene: 17. The DNA of the CDR3 is TGCGCCAGCAGCCTAATTCCCCGGACTAGCGGAGCTGGGACAGATACGCAGTATTTT. It codes for CASSLIPRTSGAGTDTQYF.

The CDR3 sequence is CSARDPTTSGVNNEQFF. The CDR3, as DNA: TGCAGTGCTAGAGATCCTACTACTAGCGGGGTGAACAATGAGCAGTTCTTC. J is TRBJ2-1 and V is TRBV20-1; 10 bases map to TRBD2. Germline V gene lookup returns CDR1 DFQATT and CDR2 SNEGSKA (reference sequence). The CDR3 has 17 amino acids. The trim removed 0 bases at V and 5 bases at J, leaving 10 bases unmatched.

J is TRBJ1-5 and V is TRBV12-3 or TRBV12-4, with a possible D match to TRBD1 (5 bases). Trimming shortened V by 5 bases and J by 8 bases, and 10 bases separated the two germline ends. This CDR3 comprises 12 residues. The DNA for the CDR3 is TGTGCCAGCAGTGTGACACAGGAGCCCCAGCATTTT. It yields the protein CASSVTQEPQHF.

This clonotype has only a few counts. V and J are TRBV6-5 and TRBJ2-7; D gene ambiguous. Germline assignment: CDR1 MNHEY and CDR2 SVGAGI. CDR3 size: 12 residues. Between the trimmed V and J ends, which lost 6 bases and 7 bases, there was a span of 13 bases. CDR3 sequence reads: CASRQRLGEQYF. The CDR3 nucleotides read TGTGCCAGCAGACAGAGGTTAGGAGAGCAGTACTTC.

The J gene is TRBJ1-2, the V gene TRBV4-3, with D perhaps matching TRBD1 (6 bases). The CDR3 has 14 amino acids. The germline gives CDR1 LGHNA, CDR2 YSLEER. Trimming took 4 bases from V and 7 from J, leaving 16 bases between them. The CDR3 bases are TGCGCCAGCAGCCCAGAGACAGGCCGGCGTGGCTACACCTTC. Amino acids: CASSPETGRRGYTF.

The rearrangement links TRBV21-1 to TRBJ2-3; TRBD1, the table's D call, was not compared with the DNA. TRBV21-1 is classified as a pseudogene. The CDR3 consists of 15 residues. The CDR3 DNA reads as TGTGCCAGCATATCTGGGGGGCCCCGCCCAGATACGCAGTATTTT. It yields the protein CASISGGPRPDTQYF.

The chain couples TRBV20-1 to TRBJ1-6; 10 nucleotides agree with TRBD1. The CDR3 is made up of 13 amino acids. Germline V gene sequence: CDR1 DFQATT, CDR2 SNEGSKA (reference sequence). Unmatched junction bases numbered 3, after V lost 4 bases and J lost 9 bases. The CDR3 protein is CSATRDRGSPLHF. The CDR3 DNA reads TGCAGTGCTACCCGGGACAGGGGTTCACCCCTCCACTTT.

V is TRBV5-1 and J is TRBJ2-7; 7 nucleotides agree with TRBD1. The CDR3 covers 13 residues. V trimming: 0 bases; J trimming: 6 bases; junction bases outside the gene matches: 3. CDR1 and CDR2 from the germline V gene are SGHRS and YFSETQ. CDR3 residues: CASSLGQGTEQYF. The CDR3 nucleotides are TGCGCCAGCAGCTTGGGACAGGGAACCGAGCAGTACTTC.

The chain employs TRBV5-1 and TRBJ2-5; 7 bases line up with TRBD2. V dropped 0 bases and J dropped 1; count of bases not matched to a gene: 6. Germline V gene sequence: CDR1 SGHRS, CDR2 YFSETQ. The CDR3 is made up of 16 amino acids. The CDR3 DNA sequence: TGCGCCAGCAGCTTGGGAGGCCCGGGAGGCCAAGAGACCCAGTACTTC. Protein: CASSLGGPGGQETQYF.

This chain links TRBV15 with TRBJ2-7; 7 bases map to TRBD2. V dropped 0 bases and J dropped 2; count of bases not matched to a gene: 4. The length of the CDR3 is 15 residues. Germline CDR1 LNHNV, CDR2 YYDKDF (reference sequence). CDR3 sequence reads: CATSREGRATYEQYF. The CDR3, as DNA: TGTGCCACCAGCAGAGAAGGGAGGGCCACCTACGAGCAGTACTTC.